The 20 T cell receptor beta chains below all came from one sample that was sequenced in a study of T-cell reconstitution after alpha-beta-depleted transplantation in children. A library of TCRbeta sequences, prepared with unique molecular identifiers, was generated. TCRdb reanalysed the PCR reads using MiXCR and keeps one entry per CDR3 protein. The table has a few hundred thousand distinct CDR3 sequences, roughly a quarter seen once; the top ten hold around a third. The sample here was PBMCs, taken before TCRalphabeta/CD19-depleted stem cell transplant. These receptors were obtained from a boy in the first two years of life with Wiskott-Aldrich syndrome, due to receive a stem cell transplant.

This chain uses TRBV7-9 with TRBJ1-2; a possible D gene is TRBD1 (6 bases). V gave up 5 bases and J gave up 0 bases, with 13 bases separating them. The CDR3 contains 15 residues. Germline CDR1 SEHNR, CDR2 FQNEAQ (reference sequence). CDR3 amino acids: CASSTTDRSNYGYTF. CDR3 nucleotides: TGTGCCAGCAGCACCACGGACAGATCTAACTATGGCTACACCTTC.

This clonotype was found once. One junction end does not reproduce the germline sequence, and a read error may be involved. This CDR3 reads CASSPTGAEDTGEPFF. The CDR3, as DNA: TGTGCCAGCAGCCCGACAGGGGCGGAGGACACCGGGGAGCCGTTTTTT. The V gene is TRBV12-3 or TRBV12-4, the J gene TRBJ2-2; the match to TRBD1 covers 8 bases. The CDR3 loop spans 16 amino acids.

V gene TRBV10-3 combines with J gene TRBJ2-1; TRBD2 matches 16 bases. Trimming removed 6 bases from V and 6 bases from J; junction bases left unmatched: 5. CDR3 length equals 16 residues. In germline, CDR1 is ENHRY, CDR2 SYGVKD. For the CDR3, the DNA is TGTGCCATCAGCACCGGGACTAGCGGGAGGGCCAATGAGCAGTTCTTC. Translated, it gives CAISTGTSGRANEQFF.

The V and J genes are TRBV5-1 and TRBJ2-7; no reliable D call. There are 13 residues in the CDR3. Trimming removed 0 bases from V and 5 bases from J, with 9 bases in between. Germline loops: CDR1 SGHRS, CDR2 YFSETQ. CDR3 protein: CASSLAVGDEQYF. CDR3 coding DNA: TGCGCCAGCAGCTTGGCTGTTGGAGACGAGCAGTACTTC.

This clonotype was seen a single time. This chain links TRBV7-8 with TRBJ2-7; 10 bases map to TRBD1. The CDR3 loop spans 17 amino acids. CDR1 and CDR2 from the germline V gene are SGHVS and FQNEAQ. Germline trimming cut 5 bases from V and 1 base from J; bases unmatched to any gene: 11. CDR3 sequence reads: CASSRSSGTGVSYEQYF. As DNA, the CDR3 is TGTGCCAGCAGCCGGAGCTCCGGGACAGGGGTGTCCTACGAGCAGTACTTC.

The V and J genes are TRBV9 and TRBJ2-1; 8 bases match TRBD2. The CDR3 spans 15 residues. Trimming took 0 bases from V and 6 from J; bases not matched to a gene: 5. Germline assignment: CDR1 SGDLS and CDR2 YYNGEE. The CDR3 region is CASSVDLAGLNEQFF. The CDR3 DNA reads TGTGCCAGCAGCGTAGATCTAGCGGGCCTCAATGAGCAGTTCTTC.

This clonotype has only a few counts. The chain employs TRBV18 and TRBJ1-2, with D tentatively TRBD1 (5 bases). The CDR3 runs to 15 residues. The V gene lost 3 bases and the J gene lost 0 bases, with 11 bases spanning the gap. Germline V CDR1 and CDR2: KGHSH, LQKENI. CDR3 in amino acids: CASSPNGHPNYGYTF. The CDR3 coding sequence is TGTGCCAGCTCACCCAACGGACATCCTAACTATGGCTACACCTTC.

The chain is built from TRBV28 and TRBJ2-7; D is unresolved. Germline CDR1 MDHEN, CDR2 SYDVKM. V lost 5 bases to trimming and J lost 3 bases, with 14 bases between them. This CDR3 region has 14 residues. In nucleotides, the CDR3 is TGTGCCAGCAGTAGGGCAGTTCTGAACTACGAGCAGTACTTC. This encodes CASSRAVLNYEQYF.

The chain carries TRBV18 and TRBJ2-1; D gene uncertain. The CDR3 totals 15 residues. Germline V gene data show CDR1 as KGHSH and CDR2 as LQKENI. V dropped 5 bases and J dropped 5 bases, with 16 bases sitting between them. CDR3 DNA: TGTGCCAGCTCAGCACTCCCTGGGTTCGACAATGAGCAGTTCTTC. It encodes CASSALPGFDNEQFF.

In DNA form, the CDR3 reads TGTGCCAGCAGTTTTGGGACGGGAGGGGCAGCTAACTATGGCTACACCTTC. Protein product: CASSFGTGGAANYGYTF. This sequence joins TRBV12-3 or TRBV12-4 and TRBJ1-2, with D perhaps matching TRBD1 (5 bases). This CDR3 spans 17 amino acids. Trimming removed 3 bases at V and 0 bases at J, with 17 bases between.

The gene calls are TRBV18 and TRBJ1-4; no definite D call. Trimming took off 4 bases at V and 0 bases at J, with 12 bases between the two ends. The germline V gene encodes CDR1 KGHSH and CDR2 LQKENI. The CDR3 contains 16 residues. The CDR3 DNA follows: TGTGCCAGCTCACTGATCGCAGGTGCAACTAATGAAAAACTGTTTTTT. Translated: CASSLIAGATNEKLFF.

This clonotype was picked up a small number of times. The chain links TRBV5-1 to TRBJ2-2; D possibly corresponds to TRBD1 (5 bases). Trimming left V 2 bases short and J 4 bases short, with 15 bases between. The germline CDR1 and CDR2 sequences are SGHRS and YFSETQ. CDR3 length: 16 residues. The CDR3 loop reads CASSLSLRRATGELFF. The CDR3 nucleotides are TGCGCCAGCAGCTTATCGCTCCGCAGGGCCACCGGGGAGCTGTTTTTT.

The genes are TRBV19 and TRBJ2-2; weak D call: TRBD2 (5 bases). The CDR3 spans 14 residues. Trimming removed 3 bases at V and 5 bases at J, with 10 bases between. The germline V gene encodes CDR1 LNHDA and CDR2 SQIVND (reference sequence). CDR3 amino acids: CASSMEVETGELFF. CDR3 DNA sequence: TGTGCCAGTAGTATGGAGGTAGAGACCGGGGAGCTGTTTTTT. Based on the CDR3 plus reference TRBV19 and TRBJ2-2, the full variable domain is DGGITQSPKYLFRKEGQNVTLSCEQNLNHDAMYWYRQDPGQGLRLIYYSQIVNDFQKGDIAEGYSVSREKKESFPLTVTSAQKNPTAFYLCASSMEVETGELFFGEGSRLTVL.

This chain links TRBV18 with TRBJ2-3, with TRBD2 identical over 9 bases. Per germline, CDR1 KGHSH and CDR2 LQKENI. The CDR3 is 13 residues long. V shed 4 bases and J 4 bases; nucleotides not matched to a gene: 0. The CDR3 loop reads CASSRTSADTQYF. In nucleotides, the CDR3 is TGTGCCAGCTCACGGACTAGCGCAGATACGCAGTATTTT.

Points on this clonotype: The missing conserved phenylalanine or tryptophan at the end of this CDR3 makes a read error likely. This CDR3 is CASSLHGSYNSPLHL. Written as DNA, the CDR3 is TGTGCCAGCAGCTTACATGGCTCCTATAATTCACCCCTCCACTTG. The chain recombines TRBV7-3 with TRBJ1-6; no clear D gene. The CDR3 length is 15 residues. Trimming pared 2 bases from V and 0 bases from J, leaving 5 bases between. The germline V gene has CDR1 SGHTA and CDR2 FQGTGA.

The chain couples TRBV3-1 to TRBJ2-4; 8 positions agree with TRBD1. The germline gives CDR1 LGHDT, CDR2 YNNKEL (reference sequence). Trimming cost V 2 bases and J 1 base; bases outside gene matches: 4. CDR3 length equals 16 residues. For the CDR3, the DNA is TGTGCCAGCAGCCAACGGACAGGGAGGGCCAAAAACATTCAGTACTTC. Its protein product is CASSQRTGRAKNIQYF.

This clonotype was observed a handful of times. The genes are TRBV7-2 and TRBJ2-7; D is ambiguous. The CDR3 loop spans 14 amino acids. Germline CDR1 SGHTA, CDR2 FQGNSA. V lost 6 bases and J 1 base, leaving 13 bases between the germline ends. As DNA, the CDR3 is TGTGCCAGCAGTCGAGAGGCCTCTTCCTACGAGCAGTACTTC. The encoded protein is CASSREASSYEQYF.

This clonotype was counted between two and nine times. The V and J genes are TRBV4-2 and TRBJ2-1; D call uncertain. V shed 1 base and J shed 5 bases, with 6 bases lying between them. From germline, CDR1 is LGHNA and CDR2 YNFKEQ. The CDR3 is 13 amino acids. As DNA, the CDR3 is TGTGCCAGCAGCCAAGCACAGCACAATGAGCAGTTCTTC. It encodes CASSQAQHNEQFF.

V gene TRBV7-9 combines with J gene TRBJ1-2; D ambiguous. Germline V gene lookup returns CDR1 SEHNR and CDR2 FQNEAQ (reference sequence). This CDR3 is built from 15 residues. The V end lost 2 bases, the J end lost 6 bases, and 16 bases lay between the germline ends. The CDR3 here is CASSLFEVGSHGYTF. CDR3 DNA: TGTGCCAGCAGCTTATTTGAAGTAGGGTCCCATGGCTACACCTTC. The full variable domain, its missing parts supplied by reference TRBV7-9 and TRBJ1-2, is DTGVSQNPRHKITKRGQNVTFRCDPISEHNRLYWYRQTLGQGPEFLTYFQNEAQLEKSRLLSDRFSAERPKGSFSTLEIQRTEQGDSAMYLCASSLFEVGSHGYTFGSGTRLTVV.

CDR3 nucleotide sequence: TGTGCCAGCAGCCCCTTCGGACGGGGTGGCACTGAAGCTTTCTTT. This encodes CASSPFGRGGTEAFF. The V and J genes are TRBV3-1 and TRBJ1-1; D not resolved. This CDR3 is built from 15 residues. Germline lookup yields CDR1 LGHDT and CDR2 YNNKEL (reference sequence). The ends were cut back, 4 bases at V and 4 bases at J, with 16 bases in the middle.